The 27 T cell receptor beta chains given below trace back to one sample, sequenced in a study of T cell clonotyping in hematopoietic cell transplantation. The data were produced by immunoSEQ multiplex PCR, yet TCRdb's version contains in-frame clones alone and is incomplete. Here the sample spans about 29,000 clones, roughly 92% being singletons. Sequences were derived from PBMCs, sampled 100 days after allogeneic stem cell transplant. Receptor source: a female patient between 50 and 59 years old who had an allogeneic stem cell transplant from a related donor, so the T cells may come from the graft donor. Some clones in this sample may be carry-over from other donors' samples.

The count of this clone is one. V is TRBV6-5 and J is TRBJ1-1; the match to TRBD1 covers 8 bases. The length of the CDR3 is 14 residues. In germline, CDR1 is MNHEY, CDR2 SVGAGI. Trimming removed 6 bases from V and 8 bases from J; junction bases left unmatched: 11. This CDR3 is CASSINRDRREAFF. DNA for the CDR3: TGTGCCAGCAGCATTAACCGGGACAGGCGAGAAGCTTTCTTT.

The J gene is TRBJ2-7, the V gene TRBV6-1; D remains unclear. CDR1 is MNHNS, CDR2 SASEGT, per germline. Trimming removed 9 bases from V and 1 base from J, with 13 bases in between. CDR3 size: 13 residues. The CDR3 loop reads CASKSAVSYEQYF. The CDR3 DNA is TGTGCCAGTAAGTCGGCCGTATCCTACGAGCAGTACTTC.

This clone has a handful of counts. In DNA, the CDR3 is TGTGCCAGTAAAGGTGACAGAAGCTCCTATAATTCACCCCTCCACTTT. It encodes CASKGDRSSYNSPLHF. The rearrangement joins TRBV19 to TRBJ1-6; tentative D call: TRBD1 (5 bases). In germline, CDR1 is LNHDA, CDR2 SQIVND (reference sequence). The length of the CDR3 is 16 residues. V lost 7 bases and J lost 0, with 13 bases in between.

The chain employs TRBV13 and TRBJ1-1; TRBD1 agrees at 8 bases. The V segment lost 5 bases and the J segment 5 bases; nucleotides outside the gene matches: 10. In germline, CDR1 is PRHDT, CDR2 FYEKMQ (reference sequence). The CDR3 contains 15 residues. CDR3 protein: CASSPTSGGRTEAFF. The DNA for the CDR3 is TGTGCCAGCAGCCCTACCTCAGGGGGCAGAACTGAAGCTTTCTTT.

The V gene is TRBV9, the J gene TRBJ2-5; D not certain. CDR1 SGDLS and CDR2 YYNGEE come from the germline V gene. CDR3 length equals 13 residues. V was shortened by 3 bases and J by 5 bases, with 11 bases between the two germline ends. For the CDR3, the DNA is TGTGCCAGCAGCGCCACTCCGACGGAGACCCAGTACTTC. The encoded protein is CASSATPTETQYF.

The chain couples TRBV10-3 to TRBJ1-6; D unresolved. The CDR3 is 16 residues long. Germline V gene sequence: CDR1 ENHRY, CDR2 SYGVKD. Trimming removed 0 bases from V and 9 bases from J, with 15 bases in between. The CDR3: CAISESSIPEASPLHF. The CDR3 nucleotides are TGTGCCATCAGTGAGTCGAGTATCCCGGAGGCTTCACCCCTCCACTTT.

The chain combines TRBV28 with TRBJ1-2, with D possibly matching TRBD1 (5 bases). The germline CDR1 and CDR2 sequences are MDHEN and SYDVKM. The CDR3 covers 13 residues. V lost 5 bases and J lost 2, with 9 bases in between. The DNA of the CDR3 is TGTGCCAGCAGTCGGGGCCAAAACTATGGCTACACCTTC. Translation: CASSRGQNYGYTF.

V is TRBV2 and J is TRBJ1-2, with 10 bases that match TRBD1. The CDR3 runs 15 residues. V gave up 2 bases and J gave up 9 bases; unmatched junction bases: 9. Germline assignment: CDR1 SNHLY and CDR2 FYNNEI. This CDR3 reads CASSEFPGTGVSYTF. For the CDR3, the DNA is TGTGCCAGCAGTGAATTTCCCGGGACAGGGGTTAGCTACACCTTC.

V gene TRBV6-4 combines with J gene TRBJ2-6; D is uncertain. Per germline, CDR1 MRHNA and CDR2 SNTAGT. The CDR3 contains 15 residues. The V end was cut by 3 bases, the J end by 5 bases, with 11 bases between. The CDR3 spells CASSEAAGRANVLTF. CDR3 bases: TGTGCCAGCAGTGAGGCGGCCGGAAGGGCCAACGTCCTGACTTTC.

The J gene is TRBJ1-3, the V gene TRBV5-1; D may be TRBD1 (5 bases). CDR1 and CDR2 from the germline V gene are SGHRS and YFSETQ. V was cut by 0 bases and J by 1 base, with 5 bases left in between. The CDR3 length is 14 residues. The CDR3 sequence is CASSLGTSGNTIYF. The CDR3 nucleotides read TGCGCCAGCAGCTTGGGGACATCTGGAAACACCATATATTTT.

The chain is built from TRBV7-8 and TRBJ1-1; D is perhaps TRBD1 (6 bases). The V end was cut by 6 bases, the J end by 1 base, with 15 bases between. CDR3 length: 15 amino acids. Germline V gene sequence: CDR1 SGHVS, CDR2 FQNEAQ. As DNA, the CDR3 is TGTGCCAGCAGGTACAATACAGGGCCGAACACTGAAGCTTTCTTT. Translated, it gives CASRYNTGPNTEAFF.

The chain carries TRBV6-5 and TRBJ1-6; D not certain. Trimming cost V 6 bases and J 7 bases, with 13 bases left between them. The CDR3 has 14 amino acids. Germline V gives CDR1 MNHEY, CDR2 SVGAGI. DNA for the CDR3: TGTGCCAGCAGCCGCTCCACGGGGAATTCACCCCTCCACTTT. It specifies CASSRSTGNSPLHF.

The chain joins TRBV4-1 to TRBJ1-2; D possibly corresponds to TRBD1 (6 bases). Germline CDR1 is MGHRA and CDR2 is YSYEKL. The CDR3 consists of 15 residues. The V end lost 0 bases, the J end lost 4 bases, and 12 bases lay between the germline ends. The chain's CDR3 is CASSQEGKGGYGYTF. CDR3 bases: TGCGCCAGCAGCCAAGAAGGGAAAGGGGGCTATGGCTACACCTTC.

The chain couples TRBV19 to TRBJ1-3; 7 bases line up with TRBD1. This CDR3 contains 17 residues. Germline CDR1 is LNHDA and CDR2 is SQIVND (reference sequence). V gave up 1 base and J gave up 0 bases; unmatched junction bases: 6. DNA of the CDR3: TGTGCCAGTAGTATAGGCCCAGGGGGGCACTCTGGAAACACCATATATTTT. This encodes CASSIGPGGHSGNTIYF.

The genes are TRBV5-1 and TRBJ1-5; a possible D gene is TRBD1 (6 bases). The CDR3 runs to 13 residues. Deletions cut 4 bases from V and 5 bases from J, with 10 bases between. Germline V CDR1 and CDR2: SGHRS, YFSETQ. CDR3 amino acids: CASSPNRDQPQHF. The CDR3 DNA follows: TGCGCCAGCAGCCCCAACAGGGATCAGCCCCAGCATTTT.

The rearrangement links TRBV4-2 to TRBJ2-5; D not certain. The length of the CDR3 is 13 residues. The ends were cut back, 4 bases at V and 5 bases at J, with 11 bases in the middle. The germline CDR1 and CDR2 sequences are LGHNA and YNFKEQ. CDR3 DNA: TGTGCCAGCAGCCGGGGTCCCGGGGAGACCCAGTACTTC. It is translated as CASSRGPGETQYF.

The genes are TRBV4-1 and TRBJ1-4; D not resolved. This CDR3 comprises 12 residues. Trimming left V 4 bases short and J 6 bases short, with 6 bases between. Germline V gene lookup returns CDR1 MGHRA and CDR2 YSYEKL. This CDR3 reads CASSPPDEKLFF. CDR3 nucleotide sequence: TGCGCCAGCAGCCCTCCCGATGAAAAACTGTTTTTT.

This clone is labeled medium-sized. The chain carries TRBV5-6 and TRBJ2-4, with D perhaps being TRBD1 or TRBD2 (5 bases each). The CDR3 sequence is 19 residues long. The ends were cut back, 0 bases at V and 1 base at J, with 20 bases in the middle. Germline V gene lookup returns CDR1 SGHDT and CDR2 YYEEEE. The CDR3 spells CASSLGPGPSAGAKNIQYF. The CDR3 DNA reads as TGTGCCAGCAGCTTGGGGCCGGGACCCTCCGCCGGGGCCAAAAACATTCAGTACTTC. The variable domain in full, with the rest retrieved from reference TRBV5-6 and TRBJ2-4, is DAGVTQSPTHLIKTRGQQVTLRCSPKSGHDTVSWYQQALGQGPQFIFQYYEEEERQRGNFPDRFSGHQFPNYSSELNVNALLLGDSALYLCASSLGPGPSAGAKNIQYFGAGTRLSVL.

This clone has a single count. The V call is TRBV28, the J call TRBJ1-4, with 12 bases matching TRBD1. The CDR3 sequence is 14 residues long. Germline CDR1 and CDR2: MDHEN and SYDVKM. V shed 6 bases, J shed 7 bases, and the junction held 3 bases outside the gene matches. In DNA, the CDR3 is TGTGCCAGCAGGGGACAGGGGGCCGGTGAAAAACTGTTTTTT. Protein sequence: CASRGQGAGEKLFF.

This rearrangement joins TRBV7-2 to TRBJ1-2; D is unclear. CDR1 SGHTA and CDR2 FQGNSA come from the germline V gene. Deletions cut 3 bases from V and 6 bases from J, with 11 bases between. This CDR3 has 13 residues. CDR3 in amino acids: CASSLVRVDGYTF. The CDR3 DNA reads TGTGCCAGCAGCTTGGTACGGGTTGATGGCTACACCTTC.

The CDR3 loop reads CAITAGFNQPQHF. In nucleotides, the CDR3 is TGTGCCATCACGGCGGGCTTCAATCAGCCCCAGCATTTT. This chain uses TRBV10-3 with TRBJ1-5; D ambiguous. This CDR3 region has 13 residues. The germline gives CDR1 ENHRY, CDR2 SYGVKD. Trimming left V 7 bases short and J 3 bases short, with 10 bases between.

The chain recombines TRBV7-9 with TRBJ2-7, with 7 bases aligning to TRBD1. The J segment lost 4 bases and the V segment lost 5 bases, leaving 2 bases of the junction unmatched. Germline V gene lookup returns CDR1 SEHNR and CDR2 FQNEAQ (reference sequence). The length of the CDR3 is 12 residues. The CDR3 loop is CASSRDRYEQYF. For the CDR3, the DNA is TGTGCCAGCAGCCGGGACAGATACGAGCAGTACTTC.

There are a few counts of this clone. The rearrangement uses TRBV2 and TRBJ2-5, with TRBD2 matching over 8 bases. Per the germline V gene, CDR1 is SNHLY and CDR2 is FYNNEI. CDR3 length equals 13 residues. Unmatched junction bases numbered 6, after V lost 8 bases and J lost 4 bases. CDR3 protein: CASLGLAGETQYF. The CDR3 DNA reads TGTGCCAGCTTAGGACTAGCCGGAGAGACCCAGTACTTC.

This chain joins TRBV5-4 and TRBJ2-3; D is possibly TRBD2 (6 bases). The germline V gene has CDR1 SGHNT and CDR2 YYREEE (reference sequence). The CDR3 runs 14 residues. With 4 bases removed from V and 5 bases from J, the gap between germline ends came to 14 bases. CDR3 sequence reads: CASSGDFRGDTQYF. The CDR3 nucleotides are TGTGCCAGCAGCGGGGACTTCCGGGGAGATACGCAGTATTTT.

The J gene is TRBJ1-2, the V gene TRBV19; D ambiguous. CDR3 size: 12 residues. Germline assignment: CDR1 LNHDA and CDR2 SQIVND (reference sequence). Deletions cut 4 bases from V and 7 bases from J, with 10 bases between. CDR3 protein: CASSTDLTGYTF. The CDR3 region has the DNA TGTGCCAGTAGTACCGACTTAACTGGCTACACCTTC.

The J gene is TRBJ1-6, the V gene TRBV4-3; weak D call: TRBD1 (5 bases). Trimming took off 3 bases at V and 2 bases at J, with 11 bases between the two ends. The CDR3 is 16 residues long. From germline, CDR1 is LGHNA and CDR2 YSLEER. CDR3 sequence: CASSQGLKTYNSPLHF. CDR3 DNA: TGCGCCAGCAGCCAGGGACTCAAAACCTATAATTCACCCCTCCACTTT.

The J gene is TRBJ2-5, the V gene TRBV7-8; D uncertain. The V gene lost 2 bases and the J gene lost 5 bases, with 3 bases spanning the gap. The CDR3 runs to 11 residues. CDR1 and CDR2 from the germline V gene are SGHVS and FQNEAQ. CDR3 residues: CASSLTETQYF. CDR3 DNA sequence: TGTGCCAGCAGCTTAACGGAGACCCAGTACTTC.